The clone carrying this TCR beta chain was detected a few times. This specimen belongs to a study of the immune and genomic landscape of osteosarcoma. Study as a whole: Around 77% had unfavorable pathologic response to standard therapy.

The post-treatment osteosarcoma tumors were primary, local recurrence or metastasis specimens from poor-prognosis patients. TCRdb keeps only in-frame clones here, not all; method: immunoSEQ multiplex PCR. The sample lists about 2,300 clones, roughly 78% seen once, with about 13% in the top ten. With V trimmed by 4 bases and J by 3 bases, 4 bases remained unmatched. Germline CDR1 SGHNT, CDR2 YYREEE (reference sequence). The CDR3 totals 15 residues. This clonotype was sampled from a human donor with osteosarcoma. Sequencing used osteosarcoma tumor tissue from the lung. V is TRBV5-4 and J is TRBJ2-1; TRBD2 matches at 10 bases. The CDR3 region is CASSQIAGGYNEQFF. The CDR3 DNA reads as TGTGCCAGCAGCCAGATAGCGGGGGGCTACAATGAGCAGTTCTTC.